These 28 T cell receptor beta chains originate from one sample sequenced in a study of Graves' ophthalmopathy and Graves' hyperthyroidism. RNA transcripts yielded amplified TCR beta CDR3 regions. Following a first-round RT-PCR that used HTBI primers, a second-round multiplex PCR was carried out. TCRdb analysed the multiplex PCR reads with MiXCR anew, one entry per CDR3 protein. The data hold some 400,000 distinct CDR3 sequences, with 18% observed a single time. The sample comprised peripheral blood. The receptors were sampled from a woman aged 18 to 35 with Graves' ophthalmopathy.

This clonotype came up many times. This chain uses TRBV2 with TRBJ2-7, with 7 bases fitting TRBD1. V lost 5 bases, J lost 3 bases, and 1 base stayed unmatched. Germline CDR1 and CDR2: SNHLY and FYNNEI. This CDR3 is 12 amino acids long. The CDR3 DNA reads TGTGCCAGCAGTCGACAGGGCTACGAGCAGTACTTC. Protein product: CASSRQGYEQYF.

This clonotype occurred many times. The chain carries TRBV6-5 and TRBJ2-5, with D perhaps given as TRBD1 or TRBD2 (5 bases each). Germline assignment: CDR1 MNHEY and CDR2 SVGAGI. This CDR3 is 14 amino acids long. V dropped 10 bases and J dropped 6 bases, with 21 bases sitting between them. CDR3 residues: CATRMGTGTQTQYF. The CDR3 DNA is TGTGCCACCCGCATGGGGACGGGGACCCAGACCCAGTACTTC.

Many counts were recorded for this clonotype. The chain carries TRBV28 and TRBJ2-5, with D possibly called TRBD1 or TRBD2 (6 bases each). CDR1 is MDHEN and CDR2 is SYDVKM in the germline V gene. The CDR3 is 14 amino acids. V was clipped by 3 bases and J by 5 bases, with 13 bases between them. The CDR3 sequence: CASSFWGARETQYF. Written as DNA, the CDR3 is TGTGCCAGCAGTTTTTGGGGGGCCCGGGAGACCCAGTACTTC.

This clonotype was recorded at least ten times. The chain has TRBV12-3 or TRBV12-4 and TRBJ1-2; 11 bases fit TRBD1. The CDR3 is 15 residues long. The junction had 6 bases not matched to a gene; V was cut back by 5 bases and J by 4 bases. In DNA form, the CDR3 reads TGTGCCAGCAGTCCTCGGACAGGGGGCGTCTATGGCTACACCTTC. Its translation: CASSPRTGGVYGYTF.

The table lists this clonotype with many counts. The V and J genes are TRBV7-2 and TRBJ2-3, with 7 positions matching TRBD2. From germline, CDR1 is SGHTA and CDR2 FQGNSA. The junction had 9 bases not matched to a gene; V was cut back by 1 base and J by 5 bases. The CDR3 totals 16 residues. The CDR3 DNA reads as TGTGCCAGCAGCTTAGTTGGGGGAGGGTCGGGAGATACGCAGTATTTT. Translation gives CASSLVGGGSGDTQYF.

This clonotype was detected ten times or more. The CDR3 coding sequence is TGTGCCAGCAGTTTCAAGGGAAGCGGGGAGCTGTTTTTT. Protein sequence: CASSFKGSGELFF. The V call is TRBV28, the J call TRBJ2-2; no reliable D call. Germline V CDR1 and CDR2: MDHEN, SYDVKM. Trimming removed 3 bases at V and 7 bases at J, with 9 bases between. The length of the CDR3 is 13 residues.

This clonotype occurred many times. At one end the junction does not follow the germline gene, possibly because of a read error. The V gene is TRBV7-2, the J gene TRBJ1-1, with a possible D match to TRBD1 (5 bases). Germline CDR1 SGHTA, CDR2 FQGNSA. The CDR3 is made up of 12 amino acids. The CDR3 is CASSRPSGNASF. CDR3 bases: TGTGCCAGCAGCCGACCTTCAGGGAATGCTTCCTTT.

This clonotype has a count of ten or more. CDR3 region: CAIGTSGGADTQYF. The CDR3 DNA reads as TGTGCCATCGGGACTAGCGGGGGAGCAGATACGCAGTATTTT. The chain has TRBV10-3 and TRBJ2-3; TRBD2 aligns across 14 bases. CDR3 length equals 14 residues. With 8 bases clipped from V and 4 bases from J, the junction kept 2 bases outside the gene matches. CDR1 is ENHRY, CDR2 SYGVKD, per germline.

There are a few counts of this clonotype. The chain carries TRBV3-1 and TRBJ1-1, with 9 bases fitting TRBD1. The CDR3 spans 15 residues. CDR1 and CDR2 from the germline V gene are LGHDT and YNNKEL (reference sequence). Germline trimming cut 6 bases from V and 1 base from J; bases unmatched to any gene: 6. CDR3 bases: TGTGCCAGCAGACGGGACAGGGTCACGAACACTGAAGCTTTCTTT. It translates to CASRRDRVTNTEAFF.

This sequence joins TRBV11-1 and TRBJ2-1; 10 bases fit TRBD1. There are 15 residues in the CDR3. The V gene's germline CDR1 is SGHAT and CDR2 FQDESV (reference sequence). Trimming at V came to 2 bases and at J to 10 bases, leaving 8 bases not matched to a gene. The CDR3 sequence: CASSLRPGQGNEQFF. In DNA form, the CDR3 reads TGTGCCAGCAGCTTAAGGCCGGGACAGGGGAACGAGCAGTTCTTC.

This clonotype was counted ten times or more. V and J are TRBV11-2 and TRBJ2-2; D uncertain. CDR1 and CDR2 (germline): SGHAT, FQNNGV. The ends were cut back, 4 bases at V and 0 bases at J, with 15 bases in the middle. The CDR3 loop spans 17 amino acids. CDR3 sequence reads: CASSSLPGVSNTGELFF. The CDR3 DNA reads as TGTGCCAGCAGCTCCCTTCCTGGGGTTTCGAACACCGGGGAGCTGTTTTTT.

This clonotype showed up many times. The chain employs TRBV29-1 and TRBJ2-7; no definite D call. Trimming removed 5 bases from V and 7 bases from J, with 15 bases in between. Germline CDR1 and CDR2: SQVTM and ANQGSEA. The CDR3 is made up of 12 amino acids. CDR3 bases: TGCAGCGTTCCCGGGCCAGGTTGGGAGCAGTACTTC. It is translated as CSVPGPGWEQYF.

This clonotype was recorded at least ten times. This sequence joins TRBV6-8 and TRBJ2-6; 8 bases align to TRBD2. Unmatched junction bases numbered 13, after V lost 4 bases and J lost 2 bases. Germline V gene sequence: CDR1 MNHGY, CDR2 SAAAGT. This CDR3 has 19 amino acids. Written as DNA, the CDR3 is TGTGCCAGCAGTTCCGCCGTTAGCGGGATTCTCCCTGGGGCCAACGTCCTGACTTTC. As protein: CASSSAVSGILPGANVLTF.

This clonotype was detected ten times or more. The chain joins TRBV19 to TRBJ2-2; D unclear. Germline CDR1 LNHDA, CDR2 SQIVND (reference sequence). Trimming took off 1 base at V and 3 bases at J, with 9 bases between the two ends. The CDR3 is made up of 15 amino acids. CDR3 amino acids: CASSIVETYTGELFF. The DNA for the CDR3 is TGTGCCAGTAGTATAGTTGAGACTTACACCGGGGAGCTGTTTTTT.

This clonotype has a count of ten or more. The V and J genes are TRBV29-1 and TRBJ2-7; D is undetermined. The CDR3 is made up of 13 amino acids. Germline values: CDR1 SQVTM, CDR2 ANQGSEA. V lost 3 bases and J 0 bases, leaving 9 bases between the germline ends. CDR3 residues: CSVESESSYEQYF. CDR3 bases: TGCAGCGTTGAGTCTGAGAGCTCCTACGAGCAGTACTTC.

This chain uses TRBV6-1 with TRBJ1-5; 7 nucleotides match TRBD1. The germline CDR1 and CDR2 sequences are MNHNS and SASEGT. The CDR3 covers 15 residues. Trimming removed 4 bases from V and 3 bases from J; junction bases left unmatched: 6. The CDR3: CASSVQQGTNQPQHF. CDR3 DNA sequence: TGTGCCAGCAGTGTTCAACAGGGGACCAATCAGCCCCAGCATTTT.

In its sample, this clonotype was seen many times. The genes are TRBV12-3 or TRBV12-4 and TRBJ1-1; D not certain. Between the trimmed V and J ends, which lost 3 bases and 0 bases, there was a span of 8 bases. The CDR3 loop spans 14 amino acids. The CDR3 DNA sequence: TGTGCCAGCAGTTTGGGGAGGGTGAACACTGAAGCTTTCTTT. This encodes CASSLGRVNTEAFF.

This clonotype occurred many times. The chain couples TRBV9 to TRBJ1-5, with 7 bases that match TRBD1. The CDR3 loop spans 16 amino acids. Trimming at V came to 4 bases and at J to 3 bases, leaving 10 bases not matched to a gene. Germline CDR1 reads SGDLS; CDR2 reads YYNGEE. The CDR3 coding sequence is TGTGCCAGCAGCCCTTCACCCGGGACAGACAATCAGCCCCAGCATTTT. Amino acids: CASSPSPGTDNQPQHF.

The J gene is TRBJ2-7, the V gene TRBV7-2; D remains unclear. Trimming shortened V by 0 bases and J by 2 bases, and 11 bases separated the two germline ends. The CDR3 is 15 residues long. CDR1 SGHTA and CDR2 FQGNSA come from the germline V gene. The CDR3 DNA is TGTGCCAGCAGCTTAGCTGCGACTGATACCTACGAGCAGTACTTC. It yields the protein CASSLAATDTYEQYF.

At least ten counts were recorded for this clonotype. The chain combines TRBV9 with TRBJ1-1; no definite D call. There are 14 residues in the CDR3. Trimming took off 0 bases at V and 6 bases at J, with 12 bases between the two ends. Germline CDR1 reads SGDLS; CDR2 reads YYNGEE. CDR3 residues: CASSVVTGRAEAFF. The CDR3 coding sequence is TGTGCCAGCAGCGTAGTTACGGGGAGGGCTGAAGCTTTCTTT.

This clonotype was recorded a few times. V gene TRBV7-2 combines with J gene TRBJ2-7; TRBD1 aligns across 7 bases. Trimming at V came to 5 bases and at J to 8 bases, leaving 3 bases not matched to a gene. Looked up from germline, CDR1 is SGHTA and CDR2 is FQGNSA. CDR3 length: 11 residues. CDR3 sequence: CASSQGQKQYF. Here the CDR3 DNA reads TGTGCCAGCAGCCAGGGACAGAAGCAGTACTTC.

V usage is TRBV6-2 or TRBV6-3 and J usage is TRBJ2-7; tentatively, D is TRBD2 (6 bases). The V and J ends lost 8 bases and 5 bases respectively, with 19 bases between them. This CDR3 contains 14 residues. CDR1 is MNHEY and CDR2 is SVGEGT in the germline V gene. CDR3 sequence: CASRGLGGRNEQYF. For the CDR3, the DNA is TGTGCCAGCCGAGGACTTGGGGGGAGAAACGAGCAGTACTTC.

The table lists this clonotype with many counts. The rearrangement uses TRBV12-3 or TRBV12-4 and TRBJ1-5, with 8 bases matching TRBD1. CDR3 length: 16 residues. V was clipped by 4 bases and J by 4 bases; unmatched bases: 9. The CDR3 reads CASSYDRGGLNQPQHF. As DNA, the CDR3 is TGTGCCAGCAGTTACGACAGGGGAGGCCTAAATCAGCCCCAGCATTTT.

The CDR3 here is CASSYGTGGSNQPQHF. DNA for the CDR3: TGTGCCAGCAGTTACGGGACCGGGGGGAGCAATCAGCCCCAGCATTTT. The chain is built from TRBV12-3 or TRBV12-4 and TRBJ1-5; possible D gene TRBD1, 5 bases. Trimming removed 4 bases at V and 1 base at J, with 14 bases between. There are 16 residues in the CDR3.

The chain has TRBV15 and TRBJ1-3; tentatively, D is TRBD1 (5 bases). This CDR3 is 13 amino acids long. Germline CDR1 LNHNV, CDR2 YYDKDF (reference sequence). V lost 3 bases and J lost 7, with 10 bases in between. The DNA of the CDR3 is TGTGCCACCAGCAGCAGGGTGGTGAACACCATATATTTT. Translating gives CATSSRVVNTIYF.

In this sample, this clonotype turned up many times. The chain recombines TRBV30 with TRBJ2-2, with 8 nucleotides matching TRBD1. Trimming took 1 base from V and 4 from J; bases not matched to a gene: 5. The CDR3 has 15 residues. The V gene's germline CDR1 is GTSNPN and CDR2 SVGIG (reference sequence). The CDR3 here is CAWSDWTGSTGELFF. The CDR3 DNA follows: TGTGCCTGGAGTGATTGGACAGGGAGCACCGGGGAGCTGTTTTTT. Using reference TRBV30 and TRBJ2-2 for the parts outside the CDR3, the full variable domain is SQTIHQWPATLVQPVGSPLSLECTVEGTSNPNLYWYRQAAGRGLQLLFYSVGIGQISSEVPQNLSASRPQDRQFILSSKKLLLSDSGFYLCAWSDWTGSTGELFFGEGSRLTVL.

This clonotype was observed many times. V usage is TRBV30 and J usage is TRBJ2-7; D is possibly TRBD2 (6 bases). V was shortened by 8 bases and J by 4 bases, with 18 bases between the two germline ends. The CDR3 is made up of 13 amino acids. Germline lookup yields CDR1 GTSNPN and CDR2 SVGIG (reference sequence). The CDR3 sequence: CAGGSGSKYEQYF. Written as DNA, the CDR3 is TGTGCCGGGGGGAGCGGTAGCAAGTACGAGCAGTACTTC.

The CDR3 protein is CASSLGGTRSNGYTF. The CDR3 bases are TGTGCCAGCAGTTTAGGCGGGACAAGGTCGAATGGCTACACCTTC. The chain couples TRBV12-3 or TRBV12-4 to TRBJ1-2, with D possibly matching TRBD1 (6 bases). The CDR3 is made up of 15 amino acids. V was clipped by 1 base and J by 6 bases, with 15 bases between them.